One and the same sample provided the 13 T cell receptor beta chains below, sequenced in a study of blood T cell repertoires in COVID-19. Only in-frame clones appear in the TCRdb table, and some are missing; sequencing was by immunoSEQ multiplex PCR. The data contain approximately 190,000 clones, roughly 80% of them singletons. The sequenced material came from peripheral blood. The receptors were sampled from a man aged 55 to 70 with acute or convalescent COVID-19.

Only a few counts were recorded for this clone. The rearrangement uses TRBV12-5 and TRBJ2-1; D uncertain. CDR1 is LGHNT, CDR2 FRNRAP, per germline. The CDR3 has 12 residues. The germline V and J ends were trimmed by 6 bases and 8 bases, with 11 bases remaining between them. The CDR3: CASGVTVDEQFF. DNA for the CDR3: TGTGCTAGTGGCGTGACTGTCGATGAGCAGTTCTTC.

The V and J genes are TRBV10-3 and TRBJ1-2; D call uncertain. Trimming stripped 4 bases from V and 8 bases from J, with 11 bases between. The length of the CDR3 is 12 residues. Germline values: CDR1 ENHRY, CDR2 SYGVKD. The CDR3 spells CAISGQAVGYTF. CDR3 in DNA: TGTGCCATCAGTGGTCAGGCAGTGGGCTACACCTTC.

About this clone itself: A junction boundary mismatches the germline segment, possibly from a read error. V and J are TRBV6-5 and TRBJ2-7; TRBD1 agrees at 7 bases. The V gene's germline CDR1 is MNHEY and CDR2 SVGAGI. The CDR3 contains 13 residues. Here the CDR3 reads CASSHTAGTDPLF. CDR3 coding DNA: TGTGCCAGCAGTCACACCGCCGGGACAGACCCACTCTTC.

Note on this clone: Additional DNA sequences in this sample encode the identical CDR3. The chain recombines TRBV4-3 with TRBJ1-2; no clear D. CDR1 is LGHNA, CDR2 YSLEER, per germline. The V and J ends lost 0 bases and 4 bases respectively, with 12 bases between them. The CDR3 has 15 amino acids. For the CDR3, the DNA is TGCGCCAGCAGCCAAGATTTGGGAGGCGGCTATGGCTACACCTTC. It codes for CASSQDLGGGYGYTF.

To note about this clone: Other nucleotide sequences in the sample specify the same CDR3. The chain is built from TRBV7-9 and TRBJ1-5; 8 bases align to TRBD1. Germline V gene sequence: CDR1 SEHNR, CDR2 FQNEAQ (reference sequence). The CDR3 contains 13 residues. Trimming cost V 5 bases and J 6 bases; bases outside gene matches: 3. The CDR3 protein is CASSRDRGQPQHF. The CDR3 DNA is TGTGCCAGCAGCCGAGACAGGGGTCAGCCCCAGCATTTT.

There are a few counts of this clone. The chain uses TRBV19 and TRBJ1-6; TRBD1 aligns across 9 bases. Unmatched junction bases numbered 7, after V lost 6 bases and J lost 4 bases. CDR3 length equals 16 residues. Germline values: CDR1 LNHDA, CDR2 SQIVND (reference sequence). The CDR3 coding sequence is TGTGCCAGTAGAGAACAGGGGGCGCGTTATAATTCACCCCTCCACTTT. It translates to CASREQGARYNSPLHF.

The genes are TRBV11-2 and TRBJ2-7; D perhaps matches TRBD2 (7 bases). Germline V gives CDR1 SGHAT, CDR2 FQNNGV. Trimming left V 8 bases short and J 2 bases short, with 16 bases between. This CDR3 spans 14 amino acids. The CDR3 sequence: CASCPGGRAYEQYF. The CDR3 nucleotides are TGTGCCAGCTGCCCGGGGGGCCGCGCCTACGAGCAGTACTTC.

The gene calls are TRBV6-6 and TRBJ1-3; 7 bases are shared with TRBD1. The CDR3 spans 15 residues. Trimming removed 5 bases from V and 0 bases from J; junction bases left unmatched: 4. The germline CDR1 and CDR2 sequences are MNHNY and SVGAGI (reference sequence). CDR3 amino acids: CASSADRSSGNTIYF. The CDR3 bases are TGTGCCAGCAGTGCGGACAGGAGCTCTGGAAACACCATATATTTT.

The rearrangement uses TRBV20-1 and TRBJ2-1; possible D gene TRBD2, 6 bases. Trimming removed 5 bases at V and 13 bases at J, with 12 bases between. Germline CDR1 DFQATT, CDR2 SNEGSKA (reference sequence). CDR3 length: 10 amino acids. CDR3 DNA: TGCAGTGCTGCCCGACTAGTACAGTTCTTC. Its protein product is CSAARLVQFF.

V is TRBV18 and J is TRBJ2-1; TRBD2 is a possible D gene (6 bases). Trimming cost V 4 bases and J 7 bases, with 14 bases left between them. This CDR3 has 14 amino acids. Germline lookup yields CDR1 KGHSH and CDR2 LQKENI. The DNA of the CDR3 is TGTGCCAGCTCACGGGGAATAGCGGCGAATGAGCAGTTCTTC. Translated, it gives CASSRGIAANEQFF. Together with reference TRBV18 and TRBJ2-1, the CDR3 gives the full variable domain: NAGVMQNPRHLVRRRGQEARLRCSPMKGHSHVYWYRQLPEEGLKFMVYLQKENIIDESGMPKERFSAEFPKEGPSILRIQQVVRGDSAAYFCASSRGIAANEQFFGPGTRLTVL.

This clone was seen a few times. The chain uses TRBV11-1 and TRBJ1-1, with a weak D call TRBD1 (6 bases). The V end was cut by 5 bases, the J end by 1 base, with 11 bases between. Germline CDR1 SGHAT, CDR2 FQDESV (reference sequence). The CDR3 is 14 amino acids. The CDR3 region is CASSHRVSNTEAFF. CDR3 coding DNA: TGTGCCAGCAGCCACAGGGTTTCGAACACTGAAGCTTTCTTT.

This chain links TRBV11-2 with TRBJ1-2; 7 nucleotides align to TRBD1. V lost 5 bases and J lost 8; bases outside the gene matches: 11. CDR1 and CDR2 from the germline V gene are SGHAT and FQNNGV. The CDR3 totals 14 residues. The CDR3 DNA sequence: TGTGCCAGCAGCACCCACCGACAGGGTCGGGGCTACACCTTC. Its protein product is CASSTHRQGRGYTF. The whole variable domain, remainder taken from reference TRBV11-2 and TRBJ1-2, is EAGVAQSPRYKIIEKRQSVAFWCNPISGHATLYWYQQILGQGPKLLIQFQNNGVVDDSQLPKDRFSAERLKGVDSTLKIQPAKLEDSAVYLCASSTHRQGRGYTFGSGTRLTVV.

The chain joins TRBV20-1 to TRBJ2-3; TRBD2 agrees at 9 bases. J was trimmed by 4 bases and V by 3 bases; bases with no gene match: 8. The CDR3 has 15 amino acids. Germline CDR1 and CDR2: DFQATT and SNEGSKA (reference sequence). The CDR3: CSASPLAGYSDTQYF. In DNA form, the CDR3 reads TGCAGTGCTAGTCCTCTAGCGGGGTATTCAGATACGCAGTATTTT.